The clone carrying this T cell receptor beta chain was detected only a few times. This sample is part of a study of human T cells and chemical hapten exposure. Looked up from germline, CDR1 is SEHNR and CDR2 is FQNEAQ (reference sequence). V lost 4 bases and J lost 4, with 9 bases in between. CDR3 length equals 13 residues. The sample's time point: patch test 2, 6 weeks after DPC sensitization. The treatment here: therapeutic diphenylcyclopropenone sensitization with weekly scalp DPC. TCRdb re-derived calls from the RACE reads in MiXCR, one entry per CDR3 protein. The sample holds 80,000 to 95,000 distinct CDR3 sequences; approximately 10% are singletons and the top ten take 2.2%.

The source material was whole blood, sampled in connection with sensitization to the hapten diphenylcyclopropenone (DPC). The chain recombines TRBV7-9 with TRBJ2-3; D unresolved. This TCR came from a man in his forties with alopecia areata. Some clones in this sample may be carry-over from other donors' samples. The CDR3 is CASSSLVADTQYF. In DNA form, the CDR3 reads TGTGCCAGCAGCTCCCTAGTGGCAGATACGCAGTATTTT.